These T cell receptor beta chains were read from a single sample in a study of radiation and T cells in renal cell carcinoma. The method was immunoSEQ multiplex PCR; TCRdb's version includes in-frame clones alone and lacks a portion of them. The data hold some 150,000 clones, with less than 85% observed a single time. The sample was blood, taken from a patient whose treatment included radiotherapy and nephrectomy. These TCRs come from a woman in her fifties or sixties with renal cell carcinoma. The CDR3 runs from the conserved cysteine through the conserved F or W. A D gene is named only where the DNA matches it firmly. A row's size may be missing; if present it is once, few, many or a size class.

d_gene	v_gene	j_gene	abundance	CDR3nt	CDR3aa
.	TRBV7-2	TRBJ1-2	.	TGTGCCAGCAGCTTCCCGGGGGGTTTCGATGGCTACACCTTC	CASSFPGGFDGYTF
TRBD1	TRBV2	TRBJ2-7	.	TGTGCCAGCAGGAATGACAGGGGGCAAGACGAGCAGTACTTC	CASRNDRGQDEQYF
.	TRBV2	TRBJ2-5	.	TGTGCCAGCAGTGGGGAGACCCGAAGAGGGACCCAGTACTTC	CASSGETRRGTQYF
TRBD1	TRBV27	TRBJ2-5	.	TGTGCCAGCAGTTTAACCGGGACAGGGTTTAGGGAGACCCAGTACTTC	CASSLTGTGFRETQYF
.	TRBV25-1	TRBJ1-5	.	TGTGCCAGCAGTCCCGGAGGCGGCAGCCACCGGGCGGGTCAGCCCCAGCATTTT	CASSPGGGSHRAGQPQHF
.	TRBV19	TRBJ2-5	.	TGTGCCAGTAGTCCCCAAGGTCAAGAGACCCAGTACTTC	CASSPQGQETQYF
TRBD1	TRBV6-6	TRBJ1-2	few	TGTGCCAGCAGGGACTCCGCCGGGACAGGGGACGAGGGCTACACCTTC	CASRDSAGTGDEGYTF
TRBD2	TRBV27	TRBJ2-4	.	TGTGCCAGCAGTTCCTCAGGGAGGGGAGGCAAAAACATTCAGTACTTC	CASSSSGRGGKNIQYF
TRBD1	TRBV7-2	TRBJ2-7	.	TGTGCCAGCAGCCCCCTGGGACAGTCCTACGAGCAGTACTTC	CASSPLGQSYEQYF
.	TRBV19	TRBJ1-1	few	TGTGCCAGTAGTATCACCCGGGAGGTGAACACTGAAGCTTTCTTT	CASSITREVNTEAFF
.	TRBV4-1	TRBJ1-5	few	TGCGCCAGCAGCCAAGAAAGACAGTTACTCAATCAGCCCCAGCATTTT	CASSQERQLLNQPQHF
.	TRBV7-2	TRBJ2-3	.	TGTGCCAGCAGCCAGAGCGGAACTAGCACAGATACGCAGTATTTT	CASSQSGTSTDTQYF
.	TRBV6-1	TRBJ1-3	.	TGTGCCAGCAGTGTTTGGGGAAACACCATATATTTT	CASSVWGNTIYF
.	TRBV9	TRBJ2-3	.	TGTGCCAGCAGCGTAGCTCCGACAGACACAGATACGCAGTATTTT	CASSVAPTDTDTQYF
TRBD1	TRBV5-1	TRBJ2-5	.	TGCGCCAGCAGCTGGGTCGCGGACAGGGACGGAGAGACCCAGTACTTC	CASSWVADRDGETQYF
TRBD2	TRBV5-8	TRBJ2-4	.	TGTGCCAGCAGCCTCGGGGTAGCGGGGGCCGGGGACATTCAGTACTTC	CASSLGVAGAGDIQYF
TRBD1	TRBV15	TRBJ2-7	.	TGTGCCACCAGCCCAGACAGGGCAGCCTACGAGCAGTACTTC	CATSPDRAAYEQYF
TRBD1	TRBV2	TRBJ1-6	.	TGTGCCAGCACCGGGGACAGGGGGAATTCACCCCTCCACTTT	CASTGDRGNSPLHF
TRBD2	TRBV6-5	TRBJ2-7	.	TGTGCCAGCAGTCGGACTAGCGGTCCGTCCTACGAGCAGTACTTC	CASSRTSGPSYEQYF
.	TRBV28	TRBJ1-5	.	TGTGCCAGCAGCCGATTCATGAGCAATCAGCCCCAGCATTTT	CASSRFMSNQPQHF
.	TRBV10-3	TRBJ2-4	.	TGTGCCATCAGTGAGAATAGCGGAAGCAAATCAAACATTCAGTACTTC	CAISENSGSKSNIQYF
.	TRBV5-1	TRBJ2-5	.	TGCGCCAGCGCAAGTAAAGAGACCCAGTACTTC	CASASKETQYF
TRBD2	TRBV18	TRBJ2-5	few	TGTGCCAGCTCACGTGTGGCTAGCGGGAGAGTTGAGACCCAGTACTTC	CASSRVASGRVETQYF
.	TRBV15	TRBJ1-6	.	TGTGCCACCAGCAGAGAGCTTAATTCACCCCTCCACTTT	CATSRELNSPLHF
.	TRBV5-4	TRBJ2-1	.	TGTGCCAGCAGCTTGGAACTCACCCTGGGTGAGCAGTTCTTC	CASSLELTLGEQFF
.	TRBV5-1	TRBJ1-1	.	TGCGCCAGCAGTCCCGGGACACCGAACACTGAAGCTTTCTTT	CASSPGTPNTEAFF
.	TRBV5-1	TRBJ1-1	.	TGCGCCAGCAGCCCCCAGGCGGGGAACACTGAAGCTTTCTTT	CASSPQAGNTEAFF
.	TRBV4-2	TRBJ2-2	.	TGTGCCAGCAGTCATAACACCGAAGCCGACACCGGGGAGCTGTTTTTT	CASSHNTEADTGELFF
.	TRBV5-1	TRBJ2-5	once	TGCGCCAGCAGCTTGGAAGCGAATTTGGGGGAGACCCAGTACTTC	CASSLEANLGETQYF
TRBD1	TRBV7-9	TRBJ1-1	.	TGTGCCAGCAGCCCCGAGGGGGCCACTGAAGCTTTCTTT	CASSPEGATEAFF
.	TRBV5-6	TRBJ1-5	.	TGTGCCAGCAGCGGGTCGAAAGGCAATCAGCCCCAGCATTTT	CASSGSKGNQPQHF
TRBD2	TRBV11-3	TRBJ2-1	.	TGTGCCAGCAGCCCAGGCCGGGGGGATGAGCAGTTCTTC	CASSPGRGDEQFF
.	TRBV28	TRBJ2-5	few	TGTGCCAGCAGGACCTCGGTGTACCAAGAGACCCAGTACTTC	CASRTSVYQETQYF
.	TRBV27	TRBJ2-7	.	TGTGCCAGCAGTTCTGCCGGGACGGCGCCCTACGAGCAGTACTTC	CASSSAGTAPYEQYF
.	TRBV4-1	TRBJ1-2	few	TGTGCCAGCAGCTTATCCGGGGGGCAGAGCTATGGCTACACCTTC	CASSLSGGQSYGYTF
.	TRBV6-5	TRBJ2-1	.	TGTGCCAGCAGATACTCCGATGAGCAGTTCTTC	CASRYSDEQFF
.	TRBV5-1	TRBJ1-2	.	TGCGCCAGCAGCCGAGGGGATGGGGAAAACTATGGCTACACCTTC	CASSRGDGENYGYTF
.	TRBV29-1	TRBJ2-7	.	TGCAGCGCTGGGGGGGACATAGAGTACTTC	CSAGGDIEYF
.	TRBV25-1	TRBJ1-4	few	TGTGCCAGCAGTGAATCGGGACTCTTAGGAAATGAAAAACTGTTTTTT	CASSESGLLGNEKLFF
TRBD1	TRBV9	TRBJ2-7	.	TGTGCCAGCAGGTTAACAGGGGGCAGCGGCTCCTACGAGCAGTACTTC	CASRLTGGSGSYEQYF
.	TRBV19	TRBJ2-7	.	TGTGCCAGTAGCCGTGACTCCTACGAGCAGTACTTC	CASSRDSYEQYF
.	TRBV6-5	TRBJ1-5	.	TGTGCCAGCAGCAAAACAGGGAACGAGAATCAGCCCCAGCATTTT	CASSKTGNENQPQHF
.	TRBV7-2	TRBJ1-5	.	TGTGCCAGCAGCCCATGGGGGGACCAGCCCCAGCATTTT	CASSPWGDQPQHF
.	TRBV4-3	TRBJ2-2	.	TGCGCCAGCAGCCAAAGCGTTCCCAGCGGGGAGCTGTTTTTT	CASSQSVPSGELFF
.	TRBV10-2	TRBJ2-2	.	TGCGCCAGCAGTGAGCTCGGTAGTAGGTACACCGGGGAGCTGTTTTTT	CASSELGSRYTGELFF